This T cell receptor (beta chain) was obtained from a study of response to subunit inactivated influenza vaccine. Trimming took 4 bases from V and 1 from J; bases not matched to a gene: 3. The germline gives CDR1 LGHNA, CDR2 YSLEER. This CDR3 is 14 amino acids long. Concerning this clonotype: Its antigen is currently unknown. Just one base apart from a much larger clone, this may be a read error. This likely comes from a read error, as the CDR3 has no conserved phenylalanine or tryptophan at its end.

TCRdb called the RT-PCR reads again in MiXCR, with one record for every CDR3 protein. This table has about 310,000 distinct CDR3 sequences, 20% to 25% appearing once. General observations from the study: There was a suggestion from the authors that each seasonal influenza vaccination recruits few new T cells.

The genes are TRBV4-3 and TRBJ1-1; 7 bases fit TRBD1. The starting material was PBMCs from blood, obtained about 20 months after vaccination. This clonotype originated in a man between 50 and 70 years old who received an inactivated influenza vaccine. The CDR3 sequence is CASSRWTGNTEAFI. The DNA for the CDR3 is TGCGCCAGCAGCCGTTGGACAGGGAACACTGAAGCTTTCATT.